This TCR beta chain was sequenced for a study of blood T cell repertoires in COVID-19. The CDR3 has 14 amino acids. Germline CDR1 is LGHNA and CDR2 is YSLEER. The V gene end was trimmed by 4 bases and the J gene end by 4 bases; junction bases not matched to a gene: 7. TCRdb's copy holds only in-frame clones and misses some; the assay was immunoSEQ multiplex PCR. The sample contains about 160,000 clones, 70% to 90% of which appear only once. This receptor was identified in a man in his forties with acute or convalescent COVID-19. Sequenced sample: peripheral blood. The rearrangement joins TRBV4-3 to TRBJ2-7; TRBD1 aligns across 7 bases. The CDR3 coding sequence is TGCGCCAGCAGCCTTTCGACAGGGCCGTACGAGCAGTACTTC. Residues: CASSLSTGPYEQYF.